A selection of T cell receptor beta chains follows, all from one sample in a study of shared clonotypes between healthy human individuals. Clones were sequenced by immunoSEQ multiplex PCR, and TCRdb holds only the in-frame ones, with some missing. The sample records 1.4 million to 1.5 million clones, 96% being singletons. Specimen: naive CD4+ T cells sorted from blood. The receptors were sampled from a man aged 25 to 45 in good health. CDR3s include the opening cysteine and the closing phenylalanine or tryptophan. The order of the fields is CDR3 protein, CDR3 DNA, D gene, J gene, clone size, V gene. The D gene is left open where the match is weak. A clone size is listed for some rows: how often the clone was seen (once, few, many), or a class if it is expanded.

CASSVSDFTQYF,TGTGCCAGCAGTGTTTCGGATTTCACGCAGTATTTT,-,TRBJ2-3,-,TRBV2
CASSLKLAGAFADTQYF,TGTGCCAGCAGCCTTAAACTAGCGGGAGCTTTCGCAGATACGCAGTATTTT,TRBD2,TRBJ2-3,once,TRBV11-3
CAWGQSTEAFF,TGTGCCTGGGGACAAAGCACTGAAGCTTTCTTT,-,TRBJ1-1,-,TRBV30
CATSRDWGDEQFF,TGTGCCACCAGCAGAGATTGGGGAGATGAGCAGTTCTTC,-,TRBJ2-1,-,TRBV15
CASSPRLLAAGGPDTQYF,TGTGCCAGCAGCCCCAGATTATTAGCGGCTGGAGGCCCAGATACGCAGTATTTT,-,TRBJ2-3,-,TRBV5-4
CSGKDTGELFF,TGCAGCGGCAAAGATACCGGGGAGCTGTTTTTT,-,TRBJ2-2,-,TRBV29-1
CASSQKGKEQYF,TGCGCCAGCAGTCAAAAGGGGAAGGAGCAGTACTTC,-,TRBJ2-7,-,TRBV23-1
CASSILAPPSQPQHF,TGTGCCAGTAGTATATTGGCGCCCCCCAGTCAGCCCCAGCATTTT,-,TRBJ1-5,-,TRBV19
CASSIAERGTQYF,TGTGCCAGCAGCATAGCGGAGAGGGGGACCCAGTACTTC,-,TRBJ2-5,-,TRBV7-2
CASSQQKTNEKLFF,TGCGCCAGCAGCCAACAGAAAACTAATGAAAAACTGTTTTTT,-,TRBJ1-4,-,TRBV4-3
CASSMNREFVPEAFF,TGTGCCAGCAGTATGAACAGGGAATTCGTCCCTGAAGCTTTCTTT,-,TRBJ1-1,-,TRBV28
CASSNRVQETQYF,TGTGCCAGTAGTAACAGGGTGCAAGAGACCCAGTACTTC,-,TRBJ2-5,-,TRBV19
CASSRLAGASYEQYF,TGCGCCAGCAGCAGATTAGCGGGAGCCTCCTACGAGCAGTACTTC,TRBD2,TRBJ2-7,-,TRBV5-1
CSVGAENTEAFF,TGCAGCGTTGGGGCGGAGAACACTGAAGCTTTCTTT,-,TRBJ1-1,-,TRBV29-1
CSTKAPEASSYNEQFF,TGCAGCACCAAGGCCCCGGAGGCAAGCTCCTACAATGAGCAGTTCTTC,-,TRBJ2-1,-,TRBV29-1